This T cell receptor beta chain was sequenced in a study of CD8 T cells in ankylosing spondylitis. Findings and limits, study-wide: Typical of ankylosing spondylitis blood, it appeared, was a TCR beta motif of fewer than 10 highly homologous variants.

Making the TCR beta libraries involved quantitative 5'-RACE with molecular barcodes. TCRdb recomputed calls from the 5' RACE reads with MiXCR, one row per CDR3 protein. The sample lists around 280,000 distinct CDR3 sequences; 20% were seen once. CDR3 length equals 17 residues. This clonotype has only a few counts. Its antigen is undetermined. The specimen sequenced was blood, either unsorted or a sorted T cell fraction (not recorded which). The chain employs TRBV21-1 and TRBJ2-1; TRBD1 is taken as the D call from the table, unchecked against the DNA. TRBV21-1 is a pseudogene locus. This TCR was sampled from a male donor with ankylosing spondylitis or in good health (not recorded which). In DNA form, the CDR3 reads TGTGCCAGCAGCAAAGTTTGGCGGGACAGGGTTTACAATGAGCAGTTCTTC. As protein: CASSKVWRDRVYNEQFF.